This entry describes one TCR beta chain. Its antigen is currently unknown. This sample is part of a study of cytomegalovirus exposure and HLA in healthy donors. Findings of the study overall: The study listed roughly 160 cytomegalovirus-associated TCR beta chains. Because they were indistinguishable, some V segments, including TRBV6-2 and TRBV6-3, were excluded.

Unrecorded immune exposure was likely among donors, who were nominally healthy when sampled. V shed 3 bases and J 7 bases; nucleotides not matched to a gene: 16. Germline lookup yields CDR1 LGHNA and CDR2 YSLEER. This CDR3 is 18 amino acids long. It was with 60 Vbeta and 13 Jbeta primers that the PCR ran. Profiled with immunoSEQ multiplex PCR; TCRdb holds only in-frame clones, not every one. The sample lists 100,000 to 150,000 clones, more than 65% seen once, with more than 3% in the top ten. Sample: PBMCs. The receptor comes from a man younger than 35 in good health and CMV-seropositive. The chain links TRBV4-3 to TRBJ2-2; 8 positions agree with TRBD2. This CDR3 is CASSQAEREGHYVGELFF. CDR3 in DNA: TGCGCCAGCAGCCAGGCAGAACGGGAGGGCCATTATGTCGGGGAGCTGTTTTTT.